This T cell receptor (beta chain) came from a study of blood T cell repertoires in COVID-19. The overall study: In each case, the material was cDNA or gDNA derived from T cells, B-cell-depleted T cells, or PBMCs.

Seattle enrolled patients during active infection and tracked them longitudinally. The authors' processing: Amplified reference gene primers provided the basis for estimating nucleated cell counts. Generated by immunoSEQ multiplex PCR, the TCRdb table keeps only in-frame clones and is missing some. V and J calls and clone size follow that table, whereas D and trimming were derived from the DNA. The table lists 250,000 to 400,000 clones, roughly 90% of them singletons. This CDR3 comprises 14 residues. Germline CDR1 and CDR2: GTSNPN and SVGIG (reference sequence). V lost 3 bases to trimming and J lost 3 bases, with 14 bases between them.

The TCR comes from a woman aged 25-40 years with COVID-19, enrolled during active disease. Specimen: peripheral blood. The chain couples TRBV30 to TRBJ1-1; a weak D match, TRBD1 (6 bases). CDR3 sequence reads: CAWSLQGLYTEAFF. CDR3 nucleotide sequence: TGTGCCTGGAGCCTCCAGGGGCTCTACACTGAAGCTTTCTTT. Filled out from reference TRBV30 and TRBJ1-1, the complete variable domain reads SQTIHQWPATLVQPVGSPLSLECTVEGTSNPNLYWYRQAAGRGLQLLFYSVGIGQISSEVPQNLSASRPQDRQFILSSKKLLLSDSGFYLCAWSLQGLYTEAFFGQGTRLTVV.